Listed below are T cell receptor beta chains from one sample, sequenced in a study of spatial heterogeneity in lung cancer. TCRdb redid the calling of the 5' RACE reads with MiXCR, one entry per CDR3 protein. Among thousands of distinct CDR3 sequences, about 6.7% were seen once, and the ten largest hold around 12%. Sequences were derived from lung tumor tissue, sampled at surgery. These TCRs come from a male donor with early-stage non-small cell lung cancer. Both conserved end residues are part of each CDR3. A D gene is named only where the DNA matches it firmly. A clone size is listed for some rows: how often the clone was seen (once, few, many), or a class if it is expanded.

CDR3aa: CASSLPRQNTEAFF
CDR3nt: TGCGCCAGCAGCTTGCCTCGACAGAACACTGAAGCTTTCTTT
abundance: medium-sized
j_gene: TRBJ1-1
d_gene: -
v_gene: TRBV5-1

CDR3aa: CAWSGAGDEQFF
CDR3nt: TGTGCCTGGAGTGGCGCTGGCGATGAGCAGTTCTTC
abundance: -
j_gene: TRBJ2-1
d_gene: -
v_gene: TRBV30

CDR3aa: CASSRGQGAIGTEAFF
CDR3nt: TGTGCCAGCAGTCGGGGACAGGGGGCAATAGGAACTGAAGCTTTCTTT
abundance: many
j_gene: TRBJ1-1
d_gene: TRBD1
v_gene: TRBV6-5

CDR3aa: CASSFGDTQYF
CDR3nt: TGTGCCAGCAGCTTCGGAGATACGCAGTATTTT
abundance: many
j_gene: TRBJ2-3
d_gene: -
v_gene: TRBV5-6

CDR3aa: CAWKGQPQTELFF
CDR3nt: TGTGCCTGGAAGGGACAGCCGCAGACGGAACTGTTTTTT
abundance: many
j_gene: TRBJ1-4
d_gene: TRBD1
v_gene: TRBV30

CDR3aa: CASSQAIKTGELFF
CDR3nt: TGCGCCAGCAGCCAAGCGATAAAAACCGGGGAGCTGTTTTTT
abundance: few
j_gene: TRBJ2-2
d_gene: -
v_gene: TRBV4-3

CDR3aa: CAIGVGASSSRDGYTF
CDR3nt: TGTGCCATCGGGGTCGGGGCTAGCAGTTCACGCGATGGCTACACCTTC
abundance: many
j_gene: TRBJ1-2
d_gene: -
v_gene: TRBV7-2

CDR3aa: CAIKTGSGYTF
CDR3nt: TGTGCCATCAAGACAGGATCTGGCTACACCTTC
abundance: many
j_gene: TRBJ1-2
d_gene: -
v_gene: TRBV12-3/TRBV12-4

CDR3aa: CAWSLGGYTGELFF
CDR3nt: TGTGCCTGGAGTTTAGGTGGTTACACCGGGGAGCTGTTTTTT
abundance: medium-sized
j_gene: TRBJ2-2
d_gene: -
v_gene: TRBV30

CDR3aa: CASSPRTSGENEQYF
CDR3nt: TGTGCCAGCAGCCCGCGGACTAGCGGGGAGAACGAGCAGTACTTC
abundance: many
j_gene: TRBJ2-7
d_gene: TRBD2
v_gene: TRBV7-2

CDR3aa: CASSPSGRATNEQFF
CDR3nt: TGTGCCAGCAGCCCGAGCGGGAGGGCCACCAATGAGCAGTTCTTC
abundance: many
j_gene: TRBJ2-1
d_gene: TRBD2
v_gene: TRBV7-8

CDR3aa: CASSLEAVAGETQYF
CDR3nt: TGCGCCAGCAGCTTGGAAGCGGTCGCGGGGGAGACCCAGTACTTC
abundance: medium-sized
j_gene: TRBJ2-5
d_gene: -
v_gene: TRBV5-1

CDR3aa: CSASAGGRMNTEAFF
CDR3nt: TGCAGTGCTAGCGCGGGCGGCAGGATGAACACTGAAGCTTTCTTT
abundance: medium-sized
j_gene: TRBJ1-1
d_gene: -
v_gene: TRBV20-1

CDR3aa: CASSPPLAVNTGELFF
CDR3nt: TGTGCCAGCAGCCCCCCCCTAGCGGTGAACACCGGGGAGCTGTTTTTT
abundance: -
j_gene: TRBJ2-2
d_gene: TRBD2
v_gene: TRBV7-2

CDR3aa: CASSLQGNQPQHF
CDR3nt: TGTGCCAGCAGTCTGCAGGGCAATCAGCCCCAGCATTTT
abundance: many
j_gene: TRBJ1-5
d_gene: -
v_gene: TRBV7-6

CDR3aa: CASSPPLAYEQYF
CDR3nt: TGTGCCAGCTCACCACCGTTAGCCTACGAGCAGTACTTC
abundance: medium-sized
j_gene: TRBJ2-7
d_gene: -
v_gene: TRBV18

CDR3aa: CASSSRLAGVTDTQYF
CDR3nt: TGTGCCAGCAGCTCGAGACTAGCGGGAGTAACAGATACGCAGTATTTT
abundance: medium-sized
j_gene: TRBJ2-3
d_gene: TRBD2
v_gene: TRBV7-9

CDR3aa: CASSPGTGRQPQHF
CDR3nt: TGTGCCAGCTCACCAGGGACGGGCCGTCAGCCCCAGCATTTT
abundance: many
j_gene: TRBJ1-5
d_gene: -
v_gene: TRBV18

CDR3aa: CAISESRPGGTDTQYF
CDR3nt: TGTGCCATCAGTGAGTCGAGGCCAGGGGGCACAGATACGCAGTATTTT
abundance: many
j_gene: TRBJ2-3
d_gene: -
v_gene: TRBV10-3

CDR3aa: CASSLTSGGATDTQYF
CDR3nt: TGTGCCAGCAGCTTAACTAGCGGGGGGGCGACAGATACGCAGTATTTT
abundance: many
j_gene: TRBJ2-3
d_gene: TRBD2
v_gene: TRBV7-2

CDR3aa: CASKGLARDKQFF
CDR3nt: TGTGCCAGCAAGGGACTAGCGAGGGACAAGCAGTTCTTC
abundance: few
j_gene: TRBJ2-1
d_gene: TRBD2
v_gene: TRBV27

CDR3aa: CASSPPRGGISYEQYF
CDR3nt: TGTGCCAGCTCACCCCCCAGGGGGGGGATCTCCTACGAGCAGTACTTC
abundance: medium-sized
j_gene: TRBJ2-7
d_gene: -
v_gene: TRBV18

CDR3aa: CSVDLAGAIDTQYF
CDR3nt: TGCAGCGTCGATCTAGCGGGAGCAATAGATACGCAGTATTTT
abundance: many
j_gene: TRBJ2-3
d_gene: TRBD2
v_gene: TRBV29-1

CDR3aa: CSVQTKSSYEQYF
CDR3nt: TGCAGCGTACAAACTAAGAGCTCCTACGAGCAGTACTTC
abundance: many
j_gene: TRBJ2-7
d_gene: -
v_gene: TRBV29-1

CDR3aa: CASSLAGQPEQFF
CDR3nt: TGTGCCAGCAGCTTAGCGGGGCAGCCCGAGCAGTTCTTC
abundance: many
j_gene: TRBJ2-1
d_gene: -
v_gene: TRBV7-2

CDR3aa: CASSPRGPDTQYF
CDR3nt: TGTGCCAGCAGCCCCCGAGGGCCAGATACGCAGTATTTT
abundance: medium-sized
j_gene: TRBJ2-3
d_gene: -
v_gene: TRBV7-8

CDR3aa: CASSLAGPDTQYF
CDR3nt: TGTGCCAGCAGTTTAGCGGGTCCAGATACGCAGTATTTT
abundance: -
j_gene: TRBJ2-3
d_gene: -
v_gene: TRBV28

CDR3aa: CASRWHGDEQYF
CDR3nt: TGTGCCAGCCGGTGGCACGGGGACGAGCAGTACTTC
abundance: medium-sized
j_gene: TRBJ2-7
d_gene: -
v_gene: TRBV6-1

CDR3aa: CASSSLGTGEQYF
CDR3nt: TGTGCCAGCAGTTCCCTCGGGACAGGAGAGCAGTACTTC
abundance: many
j_gene: TRBJ2-7
d_gene: TRBD1
v_gene: TRBV6-5

CDR3aa: CASSPGTSGRHEQYF
CDR3nt: TGTGCCAGCAGCCCCGGGACTAGCGGGAGGCACGAGCAGTACTTC
abundance: -
j_gene: TRBJ2-7
d_gene: TRBD2
v_gene: TRBV28

CDR3aa: CAWSPGLAGGQETQYF
CDR3nt: TGTGCCTGGAGCCCCGGACTAGCGGGGGGACAAGAGACCCAGTACTTC
abundance: many
j_gene: TRBJ2-5
d_gene: TRBD2
v_gene: TRBV30

CDR3aa: CASSRNRDGYTF
CDR3nt: TGTGCCAGCAGCAGAAACAGGGACGGCTACACCTTC
abundance: many
j_gene: TRBJ1-2
d_gene: -
v_gene: TRBV5-4

CDR3aa: CAGGRTSNQPQHF
CDR3nt: TGTGCCGGAGGGAGGACTAGCAATCAGCCCCAGCATTTT
abundance: medium-sized
j_gene: TRBJ1-5
d_gene: -
v_gene: TRBV2

CDR3aa: CASSRDGKHGYTF
CDR3nt: TGTGCCAGCTCCCGGGACGGCAAACATGGCTACACCTTC
abundance: medium-sized
j_gene: TRBJ1-2
d_gene: -
v_gene: TRBV12-3/TRBV12-4

CDR3aa: CASSSTSKIYEQYF
CDR3nt: TGTGCCAGCAGTTCTACCTCTAAGATCTACGAGCAGTACTTC
abundance: many
j_gene: TRBJ2-7
d_gene: -
v_gene: TRBV28

CDR3aa: CASSHPLAGNTIYF
CDR3nt: TGCGCCAGCAGCCACCCCCTCGCGGGAAACACCATATATTTT
abundance: medium-sized
j_gene: TRBJ1-3
d_gene: -
v_gene: TRBV4-1

CDR3aa: CASSQDRKTEAFF
CDR3nt: TGCGCCAGCAGCCAAGATCGGAAAACTGAAGCTTTCTTT
abundance: few
j_gene: TRBJ1-1
d_gene: -
v_gene: TRBV4-3

CDR3aa: CASRPTGGEGNQPQHF
CDR3nt: TGTGCCAGCAGACCGACAGGGGGTGAGGGCAATCAGCCCCAGCATTTT
abundance: many
j_gene: TRBJ1-5
d_gene: TRBD1
v_gene: TRBV28

CDR3aa: CAIRPGTSGYEQYF
CDR3nt: TGTGCCATCAGGCCCGGGACTAGCGGCTACGAGCAGTACTTC
abundance: many
j_gene: TRBJ2-7
d_gene: TRBD2
v_gene: TRBV10-3

CDR3aa: CSALSYRLSTDTQYF
CDR3nt: TGCAGTGCCCTTTCTTATCGGTTGAGCACAGATACGCAGTATTTT
abundance: many
j_gene: TRBJ2-3
d_gene: -
v_gene: TRBV29-1

CDR3aa: CASSKDRVEAQYF
CDR3nt: TGTGCCAGCAGCAAAGACAGGGTGGAGGCCCAGTACTTC
abundance: medium-sized
j_gene: TRBJ2-5
d_gene: TRBD1
v_gene: TRBV5-6

CDR3aa: CASSLGPGNYGYTF
CDR3nt: TGTGCCAGCAGCTTGGGCCCTGGGAACTATGGCTACACCTTC
abundance: medium-sized
j_gene: TRBJ1-2
d_gene: -
v_gene: TRBV5-5

CDR3aa: CSVPGGRETQYF
CDR3nt: TGCAGCGTCCCGGGGGGACGGGAGACCCAGTACTTC
abundance: medium-sized
j_gene: TRBJ2-5
d_gene: TRBD2
v_gene: TRBV29-1

CDR3aa: CASSYRTRGRDPYEQYF
CDR3nt: TGTGCCAGCAGTTACCGCACCAGGGGGCGCGATCCTTACGAGCAGTACTTC
abundance: medium-sized
j_gene: TRBJ2-7
d_gene: TRBD1
v_gene: TRBV6-6

CDR3aa: CASSLTSGPPQETQYF
CDR3nt: TGTGCCAGCTCACTGACTAGCGGGCCCCCACAAGAGACCCAGTACTTC
abundance: medium-sized
j_gene: TRBJ2-5
d_gene: TRBD2
v_gene: TRBV18

CDR3aa: CASTKGGEVNQPQHF
CDR3nt: TGTGCCAGCACCAAGGGGGGTGAAGTCAATCAGCCCCAGCATTTT
abundance: medium-sized
j_gene: TRBJ1-5
d_gene: -
v_gene: TRBV9

CDR3aa: CSAEGTAYQETQYF
CDR3nt: TGCAGTGCCGAAGGGACAGCCTACCAAGAGACCCAGTACTTC
abundance: many
j_gene: TRBJ2-5
d_gene: TRBD1
v_gene: TRBV20-1

CDR3aa: CASSLDRGRGTDTQYF
CDR3nt: TGTGCCAGCAGCCTCGACAGGGGCAGAGGGACAGATACGCAGTATTTT
abundance: many
j_gene: TRBJ2-3
d_gene: TRBD1
v_gene: TRBV6-1

CDR3aa: CASSPGLRETQYF
CDR3nt: TGTGCCAGCAGTCCGGGACTGAGAGAGACCCAGTACTTC
abundance: many
j_gene: TRBJ2-5
d_gene: -
v_gene: TRBV6-5

CDR3aa: CASSLRGGKWDEQYF
CDR3nt: TGTGCCAGCAGTCTAAGGGGCGGAAAGTGGGACGAGCAGTACTTC
abundance: many
j_gene: TRBJ2-7
d_gene: -
v_gene: TRBV7-8

CDR3aa: CADGSTDTQYF
CDR3nt: TGTGCGGATGGTAGCACAGATACGCAGTATTTT
abundance: many
j_gene: TRBJ2-3
d_gene: -
v_gene: TRBV2

CDR3aa: CASSWDRGRDEQFF
CDR3nt: TGTGCCAGCAGCTGGGACAGGGGTAGGGATGAGCAGTTCTTC
abundance: many
j_gene: TRBJ2-1
d_gene: TRBD1
v_gene: TRBV6-6

CDR3aa: CASSLGVFSTEAFF
CDR3nt: TGTGCCAGCAGTTTGGGGGTTTTTAGCACTGAAGCTTTCTTT
abundance: medium-sized
j_gene: TRBJ1-1
d_gene: -
v_gene: TRBV28